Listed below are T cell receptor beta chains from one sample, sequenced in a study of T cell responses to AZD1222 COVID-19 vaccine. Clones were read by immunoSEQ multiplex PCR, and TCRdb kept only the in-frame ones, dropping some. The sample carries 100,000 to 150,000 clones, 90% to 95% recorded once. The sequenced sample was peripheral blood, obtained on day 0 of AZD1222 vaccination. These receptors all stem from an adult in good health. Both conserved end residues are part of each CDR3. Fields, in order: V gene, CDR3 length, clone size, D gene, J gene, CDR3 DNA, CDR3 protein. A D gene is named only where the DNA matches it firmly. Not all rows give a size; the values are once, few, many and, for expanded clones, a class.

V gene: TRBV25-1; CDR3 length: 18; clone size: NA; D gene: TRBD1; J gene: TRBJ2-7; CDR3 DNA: TGTGCCAGCAGTGAAAATGCCGACCGGGACAGGGTCCCCTACGAGCAGTACTTC; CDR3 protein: CASSENADRDRVPYEQYF
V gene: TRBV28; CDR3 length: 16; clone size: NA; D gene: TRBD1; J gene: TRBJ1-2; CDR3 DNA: TGTGCCAGCACTACCGCGGGACAGGTCCCAATTTATGGCTACACCTTC; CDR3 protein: CASTTAGQVPIYGYTF
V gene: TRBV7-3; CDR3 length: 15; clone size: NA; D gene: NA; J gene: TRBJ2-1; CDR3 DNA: TGTGCCAGCAGCTTAAGGGGGGTTAGCGGTAATGAGCAGTTCTTC; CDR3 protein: CASSLRGVSGNEQFF
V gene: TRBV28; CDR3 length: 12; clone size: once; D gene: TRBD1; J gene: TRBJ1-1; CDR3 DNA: TGTGCCAGCAGTTGGCAGGGGGCTGAAGCTTTCTTT; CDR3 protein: CASSWQGAEAFF
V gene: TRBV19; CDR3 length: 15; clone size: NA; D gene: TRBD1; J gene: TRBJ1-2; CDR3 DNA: TGTGCCAGCGCCCCTGGGACAGGGGTAAACTATGGCTACACCTTC; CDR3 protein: CASAPGTGVNYGYTF
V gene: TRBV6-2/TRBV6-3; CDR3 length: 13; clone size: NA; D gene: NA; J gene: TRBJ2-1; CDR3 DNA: TGTGCCAGCAGTTACAACCCGACTAGGGAGCAGTTCTTC; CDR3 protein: CASSYNPTREQFF
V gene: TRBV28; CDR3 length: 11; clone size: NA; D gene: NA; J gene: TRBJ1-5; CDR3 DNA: TGTGCCAGCACCAGCAATCAGCCCCAGCATTTT; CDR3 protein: CASTSNQPQHF
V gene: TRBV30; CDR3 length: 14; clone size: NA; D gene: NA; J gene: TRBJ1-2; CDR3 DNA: TGTGCCTGGAGTGTACGGTCAGGGGACTATGGCTACACCTTC; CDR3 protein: CAWSVRSGDYGYTF
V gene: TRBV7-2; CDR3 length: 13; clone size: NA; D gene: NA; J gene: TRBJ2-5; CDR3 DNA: TGTGCCAGCAGCTTAGCTGGGGAAGGGGCCCAGTACTTC; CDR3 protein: CASSLAGEGAQYF
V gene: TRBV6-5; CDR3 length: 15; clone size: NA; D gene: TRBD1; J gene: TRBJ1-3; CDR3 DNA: TGTGCCAGCAGTTACTCTCAGGGGGGTGGAAACACCATATATTTT; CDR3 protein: CASSYSQGGGNTIYF
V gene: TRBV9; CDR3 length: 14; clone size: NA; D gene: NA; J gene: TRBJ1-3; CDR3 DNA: TGTGCCAGCAGCCCGACCAATGCGGGAAACACCATATATTTT; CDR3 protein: CASSPTNAGNTIYF
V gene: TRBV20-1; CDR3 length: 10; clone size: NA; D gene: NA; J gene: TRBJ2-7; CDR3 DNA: TGCAGTGCCGGTGCCTACGAGCAGTACTTC; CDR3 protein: CSAGAYEQYF
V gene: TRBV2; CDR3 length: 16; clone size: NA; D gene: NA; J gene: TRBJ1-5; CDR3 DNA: TGTGCCAGCAGTGCAACCATGACGGGGGGCAATCAGCCCCAGCATTTT; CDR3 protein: CASSATMTGGNQPQHF
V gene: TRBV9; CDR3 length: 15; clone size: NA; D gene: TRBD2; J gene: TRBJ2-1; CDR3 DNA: TGTGCCAGCAGCGTAGGAGCGGGGGGGATCAATGAGCAGTTCTTC; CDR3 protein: CASSVGAGGINEQFF
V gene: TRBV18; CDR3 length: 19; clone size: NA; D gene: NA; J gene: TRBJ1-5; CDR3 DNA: TGTGCCAGCTCACCACTGTCGGGTGGGATAACAGGGTCAAATCAGCCCCAGCATTTT; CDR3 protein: CASSPLSGGITGSNQPQHF
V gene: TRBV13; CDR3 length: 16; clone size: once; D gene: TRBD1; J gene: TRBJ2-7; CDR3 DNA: TGTGCCAGCAGCTTCCAGTCCGGGACAGGCACCTACGAGCAGTACTTC; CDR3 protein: CASSFQSGTGTYEQYF
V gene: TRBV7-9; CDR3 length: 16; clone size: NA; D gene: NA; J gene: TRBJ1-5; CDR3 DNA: TGTGCCAGCAGCTTAGCGGCCGGGGTAGGAGATCAGCCCCAGCATTTT; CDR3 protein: CASSLAAGVGDQPQHF
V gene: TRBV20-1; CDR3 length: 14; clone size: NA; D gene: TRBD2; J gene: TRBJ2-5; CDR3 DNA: TGCAGTGCTAGTCCGGGAGGGCAGCAAGAGACCCAGTACTTC; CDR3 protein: CSASPGGQQETQYF
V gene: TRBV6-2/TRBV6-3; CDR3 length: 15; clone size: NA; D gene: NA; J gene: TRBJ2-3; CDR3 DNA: TGTGCCAGCAGCCGCCCGGGAGAGGCGACAGATACGCAGTATTTT; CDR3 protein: CASSRPGEATDTQYF
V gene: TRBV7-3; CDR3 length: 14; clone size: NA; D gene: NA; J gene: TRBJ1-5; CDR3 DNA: TGTGCCAGCAGCCCTGCCGGGCCCCAGGGGCCCCAGCATTTT; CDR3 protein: CASSPAGPQGPQHF
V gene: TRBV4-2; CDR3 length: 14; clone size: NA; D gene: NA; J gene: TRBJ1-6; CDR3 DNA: TGTGCCAGCAGCCAAGAGACGGGAAATTCACCCCTCCACTTT; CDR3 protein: CASSQETGNSPLHF
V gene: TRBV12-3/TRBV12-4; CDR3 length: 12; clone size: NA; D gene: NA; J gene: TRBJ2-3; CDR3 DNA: TGTGCCAGCAGTTCCTTAAAGAATACGCAGTATTTT; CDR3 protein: CASSSLKNTQYF
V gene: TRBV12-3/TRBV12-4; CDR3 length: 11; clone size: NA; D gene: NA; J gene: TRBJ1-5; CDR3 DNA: TGTGCCAGCAGAGGGGCCGGGCCCCAGCATTTT; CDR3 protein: CASRGAGPQHF
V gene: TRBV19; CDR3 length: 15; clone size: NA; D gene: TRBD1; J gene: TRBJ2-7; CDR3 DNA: TGTGCCAGTAGCCCGATACAGGGGGGCTCCTACGAGCAGTACTTC; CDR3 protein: CASSPIQGGSYEQYF
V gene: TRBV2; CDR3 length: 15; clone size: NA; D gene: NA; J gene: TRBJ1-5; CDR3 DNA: TGTGCCAGCAGTGGTCCCACGGGGCGGGGTCAGCCCCAGCATTTT; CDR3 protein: CASSGPTGRGQPQHF
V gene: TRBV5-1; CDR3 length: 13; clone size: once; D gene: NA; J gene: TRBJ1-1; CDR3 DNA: TGCGCCAGCAGCCCTGCCCGGACAGATGAAGCTTTCTTT; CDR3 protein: CASSPARTDEAFF
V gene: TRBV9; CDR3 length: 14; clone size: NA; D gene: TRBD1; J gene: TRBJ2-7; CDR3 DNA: TGTGCCAGCAGCCGTTGGGACAGGGGCGGCGAGCAGTACTTC; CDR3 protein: CASSRWDRGGEQYF
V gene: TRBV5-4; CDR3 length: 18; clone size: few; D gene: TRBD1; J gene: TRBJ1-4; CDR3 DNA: TGTGCCAGCAGCCAACACCGGGACAGGGGGAGAAGTAATGAAAAACTGTTTTTT; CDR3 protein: CASSQHRDRGRSNEKLFF
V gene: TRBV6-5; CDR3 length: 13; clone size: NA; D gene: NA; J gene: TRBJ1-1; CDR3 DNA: TGTGCCAGCAGCCGGGACCTGAACACTGAAGCTTTCTTT; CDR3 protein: CASSRDLNTEAFF
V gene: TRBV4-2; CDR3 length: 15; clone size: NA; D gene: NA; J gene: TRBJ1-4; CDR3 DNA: TGTGCCAGCAGCCAAGATCTCGCAACTAATGAAAAACTGTTTTTT; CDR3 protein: CASSQDLATNEKLFF
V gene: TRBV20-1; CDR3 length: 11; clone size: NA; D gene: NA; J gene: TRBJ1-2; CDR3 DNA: TGCAGTGCTAGAGATGACTATGGCTACACCTTC; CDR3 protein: CSARDDYGYTF
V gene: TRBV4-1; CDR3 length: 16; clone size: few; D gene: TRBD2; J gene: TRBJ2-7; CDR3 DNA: TGCGCCAGCAGCCAAGCGACTAGCGGGACGTCCTACGAGCAGTACTTC; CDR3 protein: CASSQATSGTSYEQYF
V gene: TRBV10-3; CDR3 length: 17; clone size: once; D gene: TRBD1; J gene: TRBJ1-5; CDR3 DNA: TGTGCCATCAGTGAGTCGGACAGGGGGTTTGGCAATCAGCCCCAGCATTTT; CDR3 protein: CAISESDRGFGNQPQHF
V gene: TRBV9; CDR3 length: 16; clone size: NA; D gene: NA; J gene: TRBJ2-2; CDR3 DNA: TGTGCCAGCAGCGTAGCTATAGGACTACTGACCGGGGAGCTGTTTTTT; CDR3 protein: CASSVAIGLLTGELFF
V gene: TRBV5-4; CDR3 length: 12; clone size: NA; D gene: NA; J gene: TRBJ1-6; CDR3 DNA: TGTGCCAGCAGCTTGGGCAGTTCACCCCTCCACTTT; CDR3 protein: CASSLGSSPLHF
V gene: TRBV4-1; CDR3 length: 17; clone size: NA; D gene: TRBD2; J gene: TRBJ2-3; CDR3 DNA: TGCGCCAGCAGCCAAGAATCTAGCGGGAGTTGGACAGATACGCAGTATTTT; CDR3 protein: CASSQESSGSWTDTQYF
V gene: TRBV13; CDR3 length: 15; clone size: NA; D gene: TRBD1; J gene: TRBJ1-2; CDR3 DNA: TGTGCCAGCAGAAAAGGGTCAGGGGGGCCCTATGGCTACACCTTC; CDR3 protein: CASRKGSGGPYGYTF
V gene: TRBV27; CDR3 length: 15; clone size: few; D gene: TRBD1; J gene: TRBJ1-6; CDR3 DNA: TGTGCCAGCAGTTCGGGGACAGGGGGCAGTTCACCCCTCCACTTT; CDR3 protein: CASSSGTGGSSPLHF
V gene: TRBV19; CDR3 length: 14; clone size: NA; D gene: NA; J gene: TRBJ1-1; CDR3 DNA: TGTGCCAGTAGTCCCCGGGCCACGAACACTGAAGCTTTCTTT; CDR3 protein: CASSPRATNTEAFF
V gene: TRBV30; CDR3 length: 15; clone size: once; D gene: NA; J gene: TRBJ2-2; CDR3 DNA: TGTGCCTGGAGTTTCCCCTCCCCCGTCTCACGGGAGCTGTTTTTT; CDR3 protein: CAWSFPSPVSRELFF
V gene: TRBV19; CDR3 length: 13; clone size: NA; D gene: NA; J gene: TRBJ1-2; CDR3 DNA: TGTGCCAGTAGTATAGACGGAAACTATGGCTACACCTTC; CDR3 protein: CASSIDGNYGYTF
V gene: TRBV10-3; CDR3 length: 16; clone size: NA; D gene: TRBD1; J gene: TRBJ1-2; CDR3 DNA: TGTGCCATCTCTCCTGCCCCCGGGACAGTCAACTATGGCTACACCTTC; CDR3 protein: CAISPAPGTVNYGYTF
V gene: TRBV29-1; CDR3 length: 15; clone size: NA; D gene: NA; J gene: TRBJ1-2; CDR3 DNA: TGCAGCGTTGATAGGGGGGGCCCGGCTAACTATGGCTACACCTTC; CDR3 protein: CSVDRGGPANYGYTF
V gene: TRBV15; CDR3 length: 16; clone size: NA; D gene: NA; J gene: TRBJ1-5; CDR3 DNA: TGTGCCACCAGCAGACTTCCGACCCCTAGCAATCAGCCCCAGCATTTT; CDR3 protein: CATSRLPTPSNQPQHF
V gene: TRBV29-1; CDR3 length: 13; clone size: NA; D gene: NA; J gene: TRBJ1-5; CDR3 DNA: TGCAGCGTTGAAGGGGTAGTAAATCAGCCCCAGCATTTT; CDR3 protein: CSVEGVVNQPQHF
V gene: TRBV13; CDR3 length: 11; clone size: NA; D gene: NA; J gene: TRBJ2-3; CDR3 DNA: TGTGCCAGCAGCTTAGATAAAACGCAGTATTTT; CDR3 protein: CASSLDKTQYF
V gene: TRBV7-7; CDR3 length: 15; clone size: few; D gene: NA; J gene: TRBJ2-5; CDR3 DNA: TGTGCCAGCAGCTCCTCAGATGGCCGCTCAGAGACCCAGTACTTC; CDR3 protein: CASSSSDGRSETQYF
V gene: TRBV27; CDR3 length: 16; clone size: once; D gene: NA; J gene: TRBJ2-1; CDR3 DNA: TGTGCCAGCACCCTGAGCGGCCTGAGCTCCTACAATGAGCAGTTCTTC; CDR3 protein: CASTLSGLSSYNEQFF
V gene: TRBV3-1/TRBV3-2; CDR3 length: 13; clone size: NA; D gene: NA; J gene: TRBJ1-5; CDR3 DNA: TGTGCCAGCAGCCAAAGGGGGGGACAGCCCCAGCATTTT; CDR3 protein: CASSQRGGQPQHF
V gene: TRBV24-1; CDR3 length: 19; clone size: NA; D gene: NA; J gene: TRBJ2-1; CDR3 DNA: TGTGCCACCAGTGATTTAGCATCGCGGGCTAGCATATACTACAATGAGCAGTTCTTC; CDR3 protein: CATSDLASRASIYYNEQFF
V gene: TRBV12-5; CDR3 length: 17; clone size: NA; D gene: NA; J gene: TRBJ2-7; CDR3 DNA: TGTGCTAGTGGTTCCCAACCTAATCCCTTAGGAAACTACGAGCAGTACTTC; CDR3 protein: CASGSQPNPLGNYEQYF